Below, 26 T cell receptor beta chains from the same sample are listed, as sequenced in a study of Ad26.COV2.S vaccination and SARS-CoV-2 variants. This table comes from immunoSEQ multiplex PCR, and its TCRdb copy is limited to in-frame clones, with some not included. The sample lists around 240,000 clones; 88% were seen once. This sample's treatment: some 20 received Ad26.COV2.S at low or high dose, single or two shots; about 5 received placebo; per-sample allocation not given. After the first vaccine or placebo injection, samples were drawn on day 63. Sequenced material: peripheral blood, taken in a trial of Ad26.COV2.S vaccine versus placebo. The source of these receptors is a person between 18 and 65 years old who received the Ad26.COV2.S COVID-19 vaccine or a placebo.

The J gene is TRBJ1-4, the V gene TRBV7-8; D gene ambiguous. CDR3 length: 16 residues. Germline V CDR1 and CDR2: SGHVS, FQNEAQ. V gave up 1 base and J gave up 8 bases, with 17 bases separating them. The CDR3 sequence is CASSLGSGIGHEKLFF. CDR3 nucleotide sequence: TGTGCCAGCAGCTTAGGGTCGGGGATTGGGCACGAAAAACTGTTTTTT. Filled out from reference TRBV7-8 and TRBJ1-4, the complete variable domain reads GAGVSQSPRYKVAKRGQDVALRCDPISGHVSLFWYQQALGQGPEFLTYFQNEAQLDKSGLPSDRFFAERPEGSVSTLKIQRTQQEDSAVYLCASSLGSGIGHEKLFFGSGTQLSVL.

The V call is TRBV27, the J call TRBJ2-7; possibly TRBD1 for D (5 bases). Trimming took 3 bases from V and 2 from J, leaving 11 bases between them. Germline assignment: CDR1 MNHEY and CDR2 SMNVEV (reference sequence). The CDR3 runs 14 residues. The chain's CDR3 is CASSFGGATYEQYF. CDR3 nucleotides: TGTGCCAGCAGTTTCGGTGGGGCCACCTACGAGCAGTACTTC.

The chain joins TRBV7-2 to TRBJ2-1, with D unclear. Per the germline V gene, CDR1 is SGHTA and CDR2 is FQGNSA. The germline V and J ends were trimmed by 2 bases and 5 bases, with 7 bases remaining between them. The CDR3 is made up of 13 amino acids. This CDR3 reads CASSLRNNNEQFF. CDR3 bases: TGTGCCAGCAGCTTAAGGAACAACAATGAGCAGTTCTTC.

The chain recombines TRBV29-1 with TRBJ1-4; D remains ambiguous. Germline V gives CDR1 SQVTM, CDR2 ANQGSEA. V lost 4 bases and J lost 3, with 6 bases in between. CDR3 length: 12 amino acids. The CDR3: CSVAIPNEKLFF. The CDR3, as DNA: TGCAGCGTTGCCATTCCTAATGAAAAACTGTTTTTT.

This clone was detected once. The gene calls are TRBV6-2 or TRBV6-3 and TRBJ2-5; D is unclear. The germline V gene encodes CDR1 MNHEY and CDR2 SVGEGT. Trimming removed 6 bases at V and 1 base at J, with 12 bases between. This CDR3 is built from 14 residues. This CDR3 is CASSLLVFQETQYF. The CDR3 DNA reads as TGTGCCAGCAGCCTACTGGTCTTCCAAGAGACCCAGTACTTC.

This chain links TRBV27 with TRBJ1-5; D unclear. This CDR3 comprises 17 residues. V shed 5 bases and J shed 3 bases, with 20 bases lying between them. Germline values: CDR1 MNHEY, CDR2 SMNVEV (reference sequence). The CDR3 DNA sequence: TGTGCCAGCAGTCCCTGGCGGGGAATGGGGAACAATCAGCCCCAGCATTTT. Translated, it gives CASSPWRGMGNNQPQHF.

V and J are TRBV12-2 and TRBJ1-4. TRBV12-2 represents a pseudogene. The CDR3 loop spans 15 amino acids. CDR3 in DNA: TGTGCAAGTCGCACTAGCGGGGGTTATTCTGGAAAACTGTTTTTT. This encodes CASRTSGGYSGKLFF.

V usage is TRBV3-1 (or the pseudogene TRBV3-2) and J usage is TRBJ2-1, with 7 bases aligning to TRBD2. The trim removed 4 bases at V and 0 bases at J, leaving 6 bases unmatched. CDR1 LGHDT and CDR2 YNNKEL come from the germline V gene (reference sequence). This CDR3 spans 16 amino acids. CDR3 protein: CASSRDGGSSYNEQFF. CDR3 nucleotide sequence: TGTGCCAGCAGCCGGGACGGGGGGAGCTCCTACAATGAGCAGTTCTTC.

This clone was counted once. J is TRBJ2-3 and V is TRBV1; the D call of TRBD1 is as the table states it, not checked on the DNA. TRBV1 has pseudogene status. This CDR3 is built from 16 residues. The CDR3 loop reads CTSSQEHHRSTDTQYF. Here the CDR3 DNA reads TGCACCAGCAGCCAAGAACACCACAGATCCACAGATACGCAGTATTTT.

The rearrangement links TRBV4-2 to TRBJ2-5; 7 bases align to TRBD2. This CDR3 has 15 amino acids. The V gene's germline CDR1 is LGHNA and CDR2 YNFKEQ. Trimming cost V 4 bases and J 5 bases; bases outside gene matches: 10. CDR3 protein: CASSRGGGPEETQYF. CDR3 in DNA: TGTGCCAGCAGCCGCGGGGGAGGGCCTGAGGAGACCCAGTACTTC.

The chain recombines TRBV4-2 with TRBJ2-7; D tentatively fits TRBD1 or TRBD2 (5 bases each). Trimming left V 6 bases short and J 3 bases short, with 12 bases between. Per the germline V gene, CDR1 is LGHNA and CDR2 is YNFKEQ. This CDR3 contains 13 residues. CDR3 in amino acids: CASRGTTGYEQYF. In DNA, the CDR3 is TGTGCCAGCAGGGGGACCACGGGCTACGAGCAGTACTTC.

A single count supports this clone. DNA for the CDR3: TGTGCCAGCAGCTCCTCTATGTTCTGGGCCAACGTCCTGACTTTC. Translated: CASSSSMFWANVLTF. This sequence joins TRBV7-8 and TRBJ2-6; no clear D gene. This CDR3 region has 15 residues. Germline lookup yields CDR1 SGHVS and CDR2 FQNEAQ. The V gene lost 4 bases and the J gene lost 5 bases, with 12 bases spanning the gap.

V is TRBV27 and J is TRBJ2-1; D remains ambiguous. V lost 7 bases to trimming and J lost 1 base, with 8 bases between them. The length of the CDR3 is 13 residues. Germline CDR1 is MNHEY and CDR2 is SMNVEV (reference sequence). The CDR3 reads CASIGGSYNEQFF. The CDR3 DNA reads as TGTGCCAGCATCGGCGGTTCCTACAATGAGCAGTTCTTC.

This chain connects TRBV11-3 to TRBJ2-2; D not resolved. Trimming stripped 5 bases from V and 2 bases from J, with 12 bases between. Germline lookup yields CDR1 SGHNT and CDR2 YENEEA. The CDR3 consists of 15 residues. For the CDR3, the DNA is TGTGCCAGCAGCCCCCATGGACCCAACACCGGGGAGCTGTTTTTT. This encodes CASSPHGPNTGELFF.

V usage is TRBV7-2 and J usage is TRBJ1-2, with 10 bases lining up with TRBD1. Germline assignment: CDR1 SGHTA and CDR2 FQGNSA. After removal of 4 bases from V and 7 bases from J, the junction contained 9 bases not matched to a gene. The CDR3 has 15 residues. CDR3 region: CASSWKTGGARGYTF. The DNA for the CDR3 is TGTGCCAGCAGCTGGAAGACAGGGGGCGCTCGTGGCTACACCTTC.

The CDR3 loop reads CASSRLAGELFF. The CDR3 nucleotides read TGTGCCAGCAGCAGACTAGCCGGGGAGCTGTTTTTT. This chain connects TRBV9 to TRBJ2-2, with D maybe TRBD2 (6 bases). V lost 4 bases and J lost 6, with 7 bases in between. The CDR3 contains 12 residues. Germline lookup yields CDR1 SGDLS and CDR2 YYNGEE.

This chain uses TRBV7-2 with TRBJ1-4; D is undetermined. CDR1 is SGHTA and CDR2 is FQGNSA in the germline V gene. Trimming took 5 bases from V and 8 from J, leaving 9 bases between them. CDR3 size: 12 residues. Here the CDR3 reads CASSEQKEKLFF. The DNA for the CDR3 is TGTGCCAGCAGCGAACAAAAGGAAAAACTGTTTTTT.

The CDR3 nucleotides are TGTGCCAGCAGTGAACAGAGGAACACCTATGGCTACACCTTC. Residues: CASSEQRNTYGYTF. V gene TRBV6-1 combines with J gene TRBJ1-2, with D unresolved. Per germline, CDR1 MNHNS and CDR2 SASEGT. Deletions cut 2 bases from V and 4 bases from J, with 11 bases between. This CDR3 has 14 amino acids.

This chain joins TRBV29-1 and TRBJ2-5; D is perhaps TRBD1 or TRBD2 (6 bases each). The CDR3 covers 15 residues. CDR1 and CDR2 from the germline V gene are SQVTM and ANQGSEA. V gave up 4 bases and J gave up 5 bases, with 20 bases separating them. Here the CDR3 reads CSVVGASQGGETQYF. Written as DNA, the CDR3 is TGCAGCGTTGTTGGGGCCTCACAAGGGGGGGAGACCCAGTACTTC.

This clone was counted between two and nine times. The chain has TRBV20-1 and TRBJ2-5; the D is unclear. The length of the CDR3 is 17 residues. The V and J ends lost 3 bases and 5 bases respectively, with 25 bases between them. CDR1 and CDR2 from the germline V gene are DFQATT and SNEGSKA (reference sequence). CDR3 sequence (DNA): TGCAGTGCTAGTCCTAAGATCGAGGTGGAGCGAAGCGAGACCCAGTACTTC. The encoded protein is CSASPKIEVERSETQYF.

The chain employs TRBV19 and TRBJ2-3; a possible D gene is TRBD2 (6 bases). Trimming removed 6 bases from V and 10 bases from J, with 17 bases in between. The CDR3 covers 13 residues. The germline V gene encodes CDR1 LNHDA and CDR2 SQIVND (reference sequence). The CDR3 reads CASSLGLGDPQYF. The CDR3 DNA follows: TGTGCCAGTAGCTTGGGACTGGGGGATCCGCAGTATTTT.

The V gene is TRBV7-2, the J gene TRBJ2-1; D is perhaps TRBD2 (6 bases). CDR3 size: 15 residues. CDR1 and CDR2 (germline): SGHTA, FQGNSA. The germline V and J ends were trimmed by 4 bases and 8 bases, with 18 bases remaining between them. The chain's CDR3 is CASSSDSGGRDEQFF. CDR3 sequence (DNA): TGTGCCAGCAGCTCCGATTCCGGGGGACGGGATGAGCAGTTCTTC.

This chain uses TRBV9 with TRBJ2-3; D gene ambiguous. V was pared by 8 bases and J by 1 base, with 8 bases between. Germline lookup yields CDR1 SGDLS and CDR2 YYNGEE. The CDR3 extends over 12 amino acids. CDR3 sequence (DNA): TGTGCCAGTTCGGGTGGCACAGATACGCAGTATTTT. Translation gives CASSGGTDTQYF.

This clone was picked up a small number of times. This chain links TRBV19 with TRBJ2-2; D is undetermined. Trimming pared 4 bases from V and 6 bases from J, leaving 12 bases between. Germline-derived CDR1 and CDR2 are LNHDA and SQIVND (reference sequence). The CDR3 sequence is 14 residues long. In nucleotides, the CDR3 is TGTGCCAGTAGTACCCAGAGGAGAGCCGGGGAGCTGTTTTTT. This encodes CASSTQRRAGELFF. Full variable domain (outside the CDR3, taken from reference TRBV19 and TRBJ2-2): DGGITQSPKYLFRKEGQNVTLSCEQNLNHDAMYWYRQDPGQGLRLIYYSQIVNDFQKGDIAEGYSVSREKKESFPLTVTSAQKNPTAFYLCASSTQRRAGELFFGEGSRLTVL.

The V call is TRBV10-1, the J call TRBJ2-7; D might be TRBD1 (5 bases). The CDR3 length is 12 residues. Germline assignment: CDR1 WNHNN and CDR2 SYGVQD (reference sequence). The V end lost 10 bases, the J end lost 2 bases, and 12 bases lay between the germline ends. The CDR3 coding sequence is TGCGCCAAACCCAAGGGGCCCTACGAGCAGTACTTC. The encoded protein is CAKPKGPYEQYF.

This clone was counted a single time. V usage is TRBV10-2 and J usage is TRBJ2-1; D is tentatively TRBD1 or TRBD2 (6 bases each). The length of the CDR3 is 17 residues. The V and J ends lost 6 bases and 7 bases respectively, with 25 bases between them. CDR1 is WSHSY and CDR2 is SAAADI in the germline V gene. The CDR3 nucleotides read TGCGCCAGCAGGGGTCCCGTCTGGGGGGCTAAGTGGAATGAGCAGTTCTTC. Its protein product is CASRGPVWGAKWNEQFF.